The TCR beta chain described here comes from a study of response to subunit inactivated influenza vaccine. Overall study results and limits: Each seasonal influenza vaccination, the authors suggested, recruits few new T cells.

Each CDR3 protein is one row after TCRdb ran MiXCR on the RT-PCR reads. Of around 200,000 distinct CDR3 sequences listed, approximately 15% were seen once; the top ten hold under 30%. The germline V gene encodes CDR1 SQVTM and CDR2 ANQGSEA. The CDR3 is 14 amino acids. The ends were cut back, 3 bases at V and 4 bases at J, with 15 bases in the middle. In its sample, this clonotype was seen many times. No antigen is known for it. Sequencing was performed on CD8+ T cells sorted from PBMCs, taken more than 4 days after vaccination. The source of this sequence is a man aged 45-65 years who received an inactivated influenza vaccine. V gene TRBV29-1 combines with J gene TRBJ1-1, with D unresolved. CDR3 in amino acids: CSVDVLDFSTEAFF. In DNA form, the CDR3 reads TGCAGCGTTGATGTCTTGGACTTCAGCACTGAAGCTTTCTTT.